This entry describes one T cell receptor beta chain. The data derive from a study of cytomegalovirus exposure and HLA in healthy donors. Primers: 60 Vbeta forward and 13 Jbeta reverse. Profiled with immunoSEQ multiplex PCR; TCRdb holds only in-frame clones, not every one. The sample lists about 160,000 clones, around 79% occurring once. Trimming took 6 bases from V and 7 from J, leaving 18 bases between them. This CDR3 spans 14 amino acids. Germline CDR1 reads MNHNY; CDR2 reads SVGAGI (reference sequence). The chain uses TRBV6-6 and TRBJ1-1, with a weak D call TRBD1 (5 bases). Sample: PBMCs. This TCR was recovered from a man aged 40-50 years in good health and CMV-seronegative. The CDR3 DNA reads as TGTGCCAGCAGCCCCCGTACCGACAGCCTTGAAGCTTTCTTT. This encodes CASSPRTDSLEAFF.